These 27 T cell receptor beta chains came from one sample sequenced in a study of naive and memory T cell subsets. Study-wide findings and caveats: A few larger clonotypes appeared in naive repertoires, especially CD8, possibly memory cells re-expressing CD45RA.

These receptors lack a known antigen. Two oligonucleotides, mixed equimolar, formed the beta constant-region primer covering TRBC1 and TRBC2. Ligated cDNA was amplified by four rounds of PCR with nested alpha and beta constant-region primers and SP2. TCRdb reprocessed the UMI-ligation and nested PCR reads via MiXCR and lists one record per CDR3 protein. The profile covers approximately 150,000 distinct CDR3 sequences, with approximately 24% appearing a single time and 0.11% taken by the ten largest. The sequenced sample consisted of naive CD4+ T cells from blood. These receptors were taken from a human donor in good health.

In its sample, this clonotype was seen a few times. The CDR3 coding sequence is TGCAGCGACAGGGCAACTAGCACAGATACGCAGTATTTT. Translating gives CSDRATSTDTQYF. The chain has TRBV20-1 and TRBJ2-3; the match to TRBD1 covers 7 bases. Germline V gene sequence: CDR1 DFQATT, CDR2 SNEGSKA (reference sequence). The CDR3 covers 13 residues.

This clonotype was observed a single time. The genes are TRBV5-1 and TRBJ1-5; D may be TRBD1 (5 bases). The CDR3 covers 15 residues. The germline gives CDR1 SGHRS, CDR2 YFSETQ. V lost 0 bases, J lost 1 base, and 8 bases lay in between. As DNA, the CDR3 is TGCGCCAGCAGCTTGGGTGGGGGGAGCAATCAGCCCCAGCATTTT. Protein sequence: CASSLGGGSNQPQHF. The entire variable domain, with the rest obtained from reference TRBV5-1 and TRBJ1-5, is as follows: KAGVTQTPRYLIKTRGQQVTLSCSPISGHRSVSWYQQTPGQGLQFLFEYFSETQRNKGNFPGRFSGRQFSNSRSEMNVSTLELGDSALYLCASSLGGGSNQPQHFGDGTRLSIL.

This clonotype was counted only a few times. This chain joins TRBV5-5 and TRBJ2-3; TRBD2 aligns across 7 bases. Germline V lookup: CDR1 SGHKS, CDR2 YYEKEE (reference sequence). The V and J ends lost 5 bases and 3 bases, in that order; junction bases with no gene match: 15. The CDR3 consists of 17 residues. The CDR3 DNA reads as TGTGCCAGCAGTATGCGGTGGACTAGTCCTCAAACAGATACGCAGTATTTT. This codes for CASSMRWTSPQTDTQYF.

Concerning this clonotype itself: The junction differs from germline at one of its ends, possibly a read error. In DNA, the CDR3 is TGTGTCAGCAGCGTAGAGGGTGCCCACGAGCAGTACTTC. This gives the protein CVSSVEGAHEQYF. This chain connects TRBV9 to TRBJ2-7; maybe TRBD2 (5 bases). CDR1 SGDLS and CDR2 YYNGEE come from the germline V gene. This CDR3 region has 13 residues.

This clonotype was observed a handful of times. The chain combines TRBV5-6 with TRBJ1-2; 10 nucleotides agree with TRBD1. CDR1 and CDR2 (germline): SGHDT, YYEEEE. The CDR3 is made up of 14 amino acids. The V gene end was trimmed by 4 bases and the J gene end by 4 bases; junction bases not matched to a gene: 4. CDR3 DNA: TGTGCCAGCAGCCGGACAGGGGGAACCTATGGCTACACCTTC. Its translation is CASSRTGGTYGYTF.

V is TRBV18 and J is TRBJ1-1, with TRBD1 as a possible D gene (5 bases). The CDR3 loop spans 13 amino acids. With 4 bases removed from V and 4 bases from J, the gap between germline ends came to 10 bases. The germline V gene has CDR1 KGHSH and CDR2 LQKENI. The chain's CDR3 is CASSQQEATEAFF. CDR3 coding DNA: TGTGCCAGCTCACAACAGGAGGCCACTGAAGCTTTCTTT.

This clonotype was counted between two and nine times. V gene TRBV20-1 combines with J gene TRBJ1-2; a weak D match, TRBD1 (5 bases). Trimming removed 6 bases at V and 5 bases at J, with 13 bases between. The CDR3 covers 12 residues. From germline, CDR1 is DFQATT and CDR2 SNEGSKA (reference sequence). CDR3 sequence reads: CSAGGAAYGYTF. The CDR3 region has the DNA TGCAGTGCCGGCGGGGCAGCTTATGGCTACACCTTC.

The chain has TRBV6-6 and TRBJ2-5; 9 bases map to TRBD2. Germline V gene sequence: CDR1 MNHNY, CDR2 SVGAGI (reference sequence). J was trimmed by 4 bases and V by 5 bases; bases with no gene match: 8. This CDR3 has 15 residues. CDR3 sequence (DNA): TGTGCCAGCAGTCTAGCGGGGCAAGGGCGAGAGACCCAGTACTTC. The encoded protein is CASSLAGQGRETQYF.

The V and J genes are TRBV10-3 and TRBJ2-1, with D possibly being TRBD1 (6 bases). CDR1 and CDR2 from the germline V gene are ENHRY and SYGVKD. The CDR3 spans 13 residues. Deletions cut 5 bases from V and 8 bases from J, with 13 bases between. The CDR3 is CAISPKQGDEQFF. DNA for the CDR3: TGTGCCATCAGTCCTAAACAGGGAGATGAGCAGTTCTTC.

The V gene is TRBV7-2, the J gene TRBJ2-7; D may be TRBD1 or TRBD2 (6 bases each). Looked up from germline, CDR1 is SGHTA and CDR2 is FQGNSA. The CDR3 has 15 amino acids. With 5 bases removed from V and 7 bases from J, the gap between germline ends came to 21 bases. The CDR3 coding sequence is TGTGCCAGCAGCACGACCGGGACAACCGCGGGGGAGCAGTACTTC. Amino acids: CASSTTGTTAGEQYF.

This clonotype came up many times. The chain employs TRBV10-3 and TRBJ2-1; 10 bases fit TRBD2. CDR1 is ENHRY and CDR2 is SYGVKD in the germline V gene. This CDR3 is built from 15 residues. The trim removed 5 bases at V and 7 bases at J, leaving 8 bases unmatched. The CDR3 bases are TGTGCCATCAGTCCAAAAGCGGGAGGGAATAATGAGCAGTTCTTC. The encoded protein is CAISPKAGGNNEQFF.

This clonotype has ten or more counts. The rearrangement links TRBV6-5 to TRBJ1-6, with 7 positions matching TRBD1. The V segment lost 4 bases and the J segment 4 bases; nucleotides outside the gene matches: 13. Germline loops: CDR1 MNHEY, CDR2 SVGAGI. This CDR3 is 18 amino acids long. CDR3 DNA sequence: TGTGCCAGCAGTTCCACAGCCCCCCTACAGGGGTATAATTCACCCCTCCACTTT. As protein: CASSSTAPLQGYNSPLHF.

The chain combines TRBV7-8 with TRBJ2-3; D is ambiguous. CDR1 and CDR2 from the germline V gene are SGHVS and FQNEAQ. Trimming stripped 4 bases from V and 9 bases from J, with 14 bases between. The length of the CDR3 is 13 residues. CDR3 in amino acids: CASSSLVSSTQYF. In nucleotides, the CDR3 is TGTGCCAGCAGCTCATTAGTGTCATCCACGCAGTATTTT.

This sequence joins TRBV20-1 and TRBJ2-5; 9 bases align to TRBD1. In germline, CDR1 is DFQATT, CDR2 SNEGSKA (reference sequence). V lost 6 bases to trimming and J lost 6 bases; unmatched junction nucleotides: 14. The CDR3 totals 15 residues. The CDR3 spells CSAPDRTGVGKTQYF. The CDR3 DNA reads TGCAGTGCCCCCGACCGGACAGGGGTGGGGAAGACCCAGTACTTC.

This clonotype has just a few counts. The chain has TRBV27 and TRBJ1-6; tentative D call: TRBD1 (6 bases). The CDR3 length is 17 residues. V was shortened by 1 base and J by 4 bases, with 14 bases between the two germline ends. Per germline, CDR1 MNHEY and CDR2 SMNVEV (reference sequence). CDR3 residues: CASSLFIKGGYNSPLHF. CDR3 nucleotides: TGTGCCAGCAGTTTATTCATAAAAGGGGGTTATAATTCACCCCTCCACTTT.

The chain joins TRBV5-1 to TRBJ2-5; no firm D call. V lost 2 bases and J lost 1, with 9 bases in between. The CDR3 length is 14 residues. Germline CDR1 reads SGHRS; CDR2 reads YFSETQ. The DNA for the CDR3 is TGCGCCAGCAGCTTTTTGCGAAGCCAAGAGACCCAGTACTTC. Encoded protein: CASSFLRSQETQYF.

CDR3 sequence: CSVVVFGHRNTEAFF. The CDR3 DNA reads TGCAGCGTTGTCGTATTCGGGCATCGGAACACTGAAGCTTTCTTT. J is TRBJ1-1 and V is TRBV29-1; D call uncertain. Trimming cost V 4 bases and J 1 base, with 16 bases left between them. CDR3 length: 15 amino acids. Per germline, CDR1 SQVTM and CDR2 ANQGSEA.

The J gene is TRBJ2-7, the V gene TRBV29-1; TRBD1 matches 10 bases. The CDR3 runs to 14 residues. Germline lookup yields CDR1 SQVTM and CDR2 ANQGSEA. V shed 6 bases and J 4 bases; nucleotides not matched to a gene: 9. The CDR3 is CSVTTGQGKYEQYF. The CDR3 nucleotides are TGCAGCGTCACAACGGGACAGGGGAAATACGAGCAGTACTTC.

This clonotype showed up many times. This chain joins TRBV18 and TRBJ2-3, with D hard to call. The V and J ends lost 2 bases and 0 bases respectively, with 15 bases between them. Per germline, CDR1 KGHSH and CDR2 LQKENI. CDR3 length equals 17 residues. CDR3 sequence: CASSPSRRLISTDTQYF. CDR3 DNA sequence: TGTGCCAGCTCACCAAGTCGTCGGCTCATTAGCACAGATACGCAGTATTTT. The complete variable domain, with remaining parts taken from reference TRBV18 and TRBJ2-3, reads NAGVMQNPRHLVRRRGQEARLRCSPMKGHSHVYWYRQLPEEGLKFMVYLQKENIIDESGMPKERFSAEFPKEGPSILRIQQVVRGDSAAYFCASSPSRRLISTDTQYFGPGTRLTVL.

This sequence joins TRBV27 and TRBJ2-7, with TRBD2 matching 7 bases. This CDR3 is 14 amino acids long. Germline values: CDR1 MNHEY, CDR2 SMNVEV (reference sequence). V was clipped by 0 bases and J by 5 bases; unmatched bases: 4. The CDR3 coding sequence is TGTGCCAGCAGTTTATCGCAGGGAGGGCACGAGCAGTACTTC. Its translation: CASSLSQGGHEQYF.

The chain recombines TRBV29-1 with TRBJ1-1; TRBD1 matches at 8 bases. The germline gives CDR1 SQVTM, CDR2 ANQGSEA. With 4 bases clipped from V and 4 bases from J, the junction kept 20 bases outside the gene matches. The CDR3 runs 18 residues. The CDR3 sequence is CSVGTFGRRGLIGTEAFF. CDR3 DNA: TGCAGCGTTGGGACTTTCGGCCGCAGGGGGCTAATTGGCACTGAAGCTTTCTTT.

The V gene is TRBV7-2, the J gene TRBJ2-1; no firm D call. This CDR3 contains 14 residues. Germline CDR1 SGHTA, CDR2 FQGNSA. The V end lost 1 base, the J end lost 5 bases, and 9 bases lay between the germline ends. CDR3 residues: CASSLVGIHNEQFF. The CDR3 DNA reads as TGTGCCAGCAGCTTAGTCGGAATACACAATGAGCAGTTCTTC.

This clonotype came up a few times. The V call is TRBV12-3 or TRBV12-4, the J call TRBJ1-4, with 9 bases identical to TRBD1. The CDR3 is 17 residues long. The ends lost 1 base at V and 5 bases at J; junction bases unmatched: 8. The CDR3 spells CASSLGGTGRSNEKLFF. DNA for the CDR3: TGTGCCAGCAGTTTAGGGGGGACAGGGCGCTCAAATGAAAAACTGTTTTTT.

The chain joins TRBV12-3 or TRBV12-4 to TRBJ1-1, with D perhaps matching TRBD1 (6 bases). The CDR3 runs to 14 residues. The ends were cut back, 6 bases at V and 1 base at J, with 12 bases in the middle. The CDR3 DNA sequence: TGTGCCAGCAGCCCGGGACACACGAACACTGAAGCTTTCTTT. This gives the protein CASSPGHTNTEAFF.

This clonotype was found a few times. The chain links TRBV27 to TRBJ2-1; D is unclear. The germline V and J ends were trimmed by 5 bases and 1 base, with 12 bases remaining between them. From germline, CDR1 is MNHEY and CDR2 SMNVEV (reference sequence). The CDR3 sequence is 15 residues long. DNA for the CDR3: TGTGCCAGCAGTCCTAGGTTTCAGTCCTACAATGAGCAGTTCTTC. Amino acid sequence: CASSPRFQSYNEQFF.

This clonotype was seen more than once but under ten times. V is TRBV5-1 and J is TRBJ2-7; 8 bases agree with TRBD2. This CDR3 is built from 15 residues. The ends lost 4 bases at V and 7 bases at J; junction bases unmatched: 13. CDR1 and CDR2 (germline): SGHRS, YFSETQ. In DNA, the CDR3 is TGCGCCAGCAGCCAAACTAGCGGACAACTCTTGGAGCAGTACTTC. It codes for CASSQTSGQLLEQYF.

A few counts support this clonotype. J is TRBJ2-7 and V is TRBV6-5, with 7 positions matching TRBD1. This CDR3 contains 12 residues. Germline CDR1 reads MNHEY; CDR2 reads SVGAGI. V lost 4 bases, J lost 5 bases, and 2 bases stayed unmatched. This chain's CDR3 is CASSFTGDEQYF. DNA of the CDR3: TGTGCCAGCAGTTTTACAGGGGACGAGCAGTACTTC.